The present T cell receptor (beta chain) was sequenced within a study of T cell responses to AZD1222 COVID-19 vaccine. Overall study: The analysis combined second doses at about 4 or about 12 weeks.

The assay was immunoSEQ multiplex PCR, and TCRdb's table has in-frame clones only and misses some. The sample consists of more than 85,000 clones, 85% to 95% of them appearing once. Study-wide results and limits: Compared with day 0, the breadth and depth of the Spike-specific TCR repertoire rose significantly after two doses of AZD1222.

This CDR3 region has 14 residues. V dropped 3 bases and J dropped 3; count of bases not matched to a gene: 4. Germline-derived CDR1 and CDR2 are MDHEN and SYDVKM. Worth noting for this clone: As yet, its antigen is unknown.

This specimen was peripheral blood, taken on day 0 of AZD1222 vaccination. This TCR derives from an adult in good health. V gene TRBV28 combines with J gene TRBJ2-7; TRBD1 matches 8 bases. CDR3 sequence reads: CASSFSGTGYEQYF. The DNA of the CDR3 is TGTGCCAGCAGTTTCTCCGGGACAGGCTACGAGCAGTACTTC.